Reported below is one T cell receptor (beta chain). This sample is drawn from a study of ipilimumab plus nivolumab after autologous stem cell transplantation. Study-level information: Median doses per patient: a few ipilimumab, roughly 8 nivolumab.

The repertoire was sequenced with immunoSEQ multiplex PCR; TCRdb's copy has only in-frame clones and lacks some. The sample contains fewer than 95,000 clones, under 85% of which appear only once. Checkpoint therapy with ipilimumab 1 mg/kg began 14 to 28 days after transplant. The length of the CDR3 is 12 residues. V was cut by 6 bases and J by 5 bases, with 10 bases left in between. Germline lookup yields CDR1 SNHLY and CDR2 FYNNEI. The chain uses TRBV2 and TRBJ1-2; a weak D match, TRBD1 (5 bases). This material consisted of PBMCs, taken in a trial of ipilimumab plus nivolumab as post-transplant consolidation. The receptor was derived from a male donor with diffuse large B-cell lymphoma. The CDR3 coding sequence is TGTGCCAGCAGCCGTACAGGTTATGGCTACACCTTC. Translation: CASSRTGYGYTF.